The text below deals with one TCR beta chain. The antigen is not known. In germline, CDR1 is MDHEN, CDR2 SYDVKM. The CDR3 has 15 residues. V was clipped by 6 bases and J by 2 bases, with 17 bases between them. These data belong to a study of T cells in Graves' hyperthyroidism and ophthalmopathy. Diagnosis rested on symptoms, serum thyroxine and TRAb, thyroid ultrasound, and orbital computed tomography. Amplified regions were TCR beta CDR3 sequences from RNA transcripts. The HTBI set primed first-round TCR CDR3 RT-PCR. TCRdb re-called the multiplex PCR reads through MiXCR, storing one row per CDR3 protein. The repertoire holds around 440,000 distinct CDR3 sequences, with 15% to 18% as singletons. Study outcomes and limitations: By a 13 V-J model, ophthalmopathy was set apart from stable hyperthyroidism. Before onset, by a median of approximately 6.8 months, the model predicted ophthalmopathy.

This chain uses TRBV28 with TRBJ2-7; D may be TRBD1 or TRBD2 (7 bases each). Sequenced sample: blood. The sequence derives from a young woman with Graves' hyperthyroidism. CDR3 sequence (DNA): TGTGCCAGCAGCAGGGGGGCTAGCGGAACCTACGAGCAGTACTTC. This codes for CASSRGASGTYEQYF.